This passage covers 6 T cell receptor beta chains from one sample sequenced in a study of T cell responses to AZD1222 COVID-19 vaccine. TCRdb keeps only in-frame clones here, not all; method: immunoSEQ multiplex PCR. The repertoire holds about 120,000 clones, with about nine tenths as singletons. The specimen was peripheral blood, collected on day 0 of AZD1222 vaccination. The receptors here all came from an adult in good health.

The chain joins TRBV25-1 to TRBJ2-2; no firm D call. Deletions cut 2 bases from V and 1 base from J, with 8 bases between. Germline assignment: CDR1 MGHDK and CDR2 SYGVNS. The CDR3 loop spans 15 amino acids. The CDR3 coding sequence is TGTGCCAGCAGTGAACACTACAAGAACACCGGGGAGCTGTTTTTT. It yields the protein CASSEHYKNTGELFF.

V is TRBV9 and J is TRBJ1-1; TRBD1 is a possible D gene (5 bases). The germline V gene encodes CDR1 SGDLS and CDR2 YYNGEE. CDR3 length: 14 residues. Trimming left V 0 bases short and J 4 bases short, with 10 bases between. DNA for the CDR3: TGTGCCAGCAGCGTAGACCGGGGGAGCACTGAAGCTTTCTTT. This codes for CASSVDRGSTEAFF. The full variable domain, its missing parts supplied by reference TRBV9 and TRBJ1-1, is DSGVTQTPKHLITATGQRVTLRCSPRSGDLSVYWYQQSLDQGLQFLIQYYNGEERAKGNILERFSAQQFPDLHSELNLSSLELGDSALYFCASSVDRGSTEAFFGQGTRLTVV.

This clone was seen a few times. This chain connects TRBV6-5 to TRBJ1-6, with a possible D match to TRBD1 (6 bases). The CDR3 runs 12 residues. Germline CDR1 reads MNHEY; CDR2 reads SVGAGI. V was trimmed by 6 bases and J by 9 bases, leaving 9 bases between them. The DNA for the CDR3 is TGTGCCAGCAGGGGGGACATTTCACCCCTCCACTTT. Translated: CASRGDISPLHF.

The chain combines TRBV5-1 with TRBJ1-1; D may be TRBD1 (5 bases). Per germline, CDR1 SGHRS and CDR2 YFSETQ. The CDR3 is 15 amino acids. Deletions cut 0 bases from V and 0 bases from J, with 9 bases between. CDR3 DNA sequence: TGCGCCAGCAGCTTGGAAGGGGCCATGAACACTGAAGCTTTCTTT. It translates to CASSLEGAMNTEAFF.

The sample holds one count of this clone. The CDR3 sequence: CASNRNFGGNTEAFF. DNA of the CDR3: TGTGCCAGCAATCGAAACTTTGGGGGAAACACTGAAGCTTTCTTT. This rearrangement joins TRBV5-6 to TRBJ1-1; perhaps TRBD1 as D (5 bases). The ends were cut back, 6 bases at V and 2 bases at J, with 17 bases in the middle. The CDR3 sequence is 15 residues long. Germline V gene lookup returns CDR1 SGHDT and CDR2 YYEEEE.

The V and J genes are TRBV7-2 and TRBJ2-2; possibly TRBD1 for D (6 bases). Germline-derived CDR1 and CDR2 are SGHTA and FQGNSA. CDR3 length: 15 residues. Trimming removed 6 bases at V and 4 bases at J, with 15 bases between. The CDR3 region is CASRSQGGVTGELFF. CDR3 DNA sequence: TGTGCCAGCAGGTCCCAAGGGGGAGTCACCGGGGAGCTGTTTTTT.